Listed here are 9 T cell receptor beta chains from one sample, sequenced in a study of blood T cell repertoires in COVID-19. The assay was immunoSEQ multiplex PCR, and TCRdb's table has in-frame clones only and misses some. The sample holds tens of thousands of clones; about 91% are singletons and the top ten take 6% to 7%. Sequencing was performed on peripheral blood. These receptors all come from a woman in her forties or fifties with acute or convalescent COVID-19.

This rearrangement joins TRBV27 to TRBJ1-6; D is undetermined. Germline-derived CDR1 and CDR2 are MNHEY and SMNVEV (reference sequence). V was cut by 11 bases and J by 2 bases, with 16 bases left in between. The CDR3 is 15 residues long. This chain's CDR3 is CASTPRGTYNSPLHF. CDR3 nucleotides: TGTGCCTCCACCCCCAGAGGGACCTATAATTCACCCCTCCACTTT.

The J gene is TRBJ1-5, the V gene TRBV5-8; D ambiguous. The CDR3 extends over 15 amino acids. V lost 2 bases to trimming and J lost 7 bases, with 16 bases between them. Per germline, CDR1 SGHTS and CDR2 YDEGEE. The CDR3 loop is CASSFPGFLKQPQHF. CDR3 DNA sequence: TGTGCCAGCAGCTTTCCAGGATTTCTGAAACAGCCCCAGCATTTT.

The V call is TRBV12-3 or TRBV12-4, the J call TRBJ2-3; D not certain. Trimming cost V 5 bases and J 1 base, with 7 bases left between them. The CDR3 runs to 13 residues. The CDR3 DNA is TGTGCCAGCAGTAACAGTGGCACAGATACGCAGTATTTT. This sequence encodes CASSNSGTDTQYF.

The gene calls are TRBV5-6 and TRBJ2-5; D is ambiguous. This CDR3 has 13 amino acids. Germline-derived CDR1 and CDR2 are SGHDT and YYEEEE. V lost 7 bases and J 5 bases, leaving 15 bases between the germline ends. The DNA of the CDR3 is TGTGCCAGCGGTCCGTTCATCGGGGAGACCCAGTACTTC. Translation gives CASGPFIGETQYF.

This chain links TRBV10-3 with TRBJ2-5; perhaps TRBD2 as D (6 bases). This CDR3 is 15 amino acids long. Between the trimmed V and J ends, which lost 5 bases and 3 bases, there was a span of 16 bases. Germline V CDR1 and CDR2: ENHRY, SYGVKD. The CDR3 loop reads CAISTAVREEETQYF. The CDR3 DNA reads as TGTGCCATCAGTACCGCGGTCAGGGAGGAAGAGACCCAGTACTTC.

The chain couples TRBV14 to TRBJ1-2, with D possibly TRBD1 on 5 matching bases. Germline V gives CDR1 SGHDN, CDR2 FVKESK. This CDR3 region has 14 residues. V was clipped by 4 bases and J by 4 bases, with 13 bases between them. The CDR3 nucleotides are TGTGCCAGCAGCCTCGGGGGGTGGTTCTATGGCTACACCTTC. This translates into CASSLGGWFYGYTF.

The chain links TRBV3-1 (or the pseudogene TRBV3-2) to TRBJ2-5, with a weak D call TRBD2 (6 bases). V lost 1 base and J 7 bases, leaving 16 bases between the germline ends. The CDR3 spans 15 residues. Germline CDR1 LGHDT, CDR2 YNNKEL (reference sequence). For the CDR3, the DNA is TGTGCCAGCAGCCAAGGGGAGGTGCCAAGGGGGACCCAGTACTTC. Translated, it gives CASSQGEVPRGTQYF.

V gene TRBV5-1 combines with J gene TRBJ1-2; 7 bases fit TRBD1. This CDR3 is 15 amino acids long. Trimming took 5 bases from V and 6 from J; bases not matched to a gene: 13. CDR1 is SGHRS, CDR2 YFSETQ, per germline. This CDR3 is CASSAGTAFGDGYTF. CDR3 bases: TGCGCCAGCAGTGCCGGGACAGCCTTCGGAGATGGCTACACCTTC.

The rearrangement links TRBV18 to TRBJ1-5; D is uncertain. In germline, CDR1 is KGHSH, CDR2 LQKENI. Trimming left V 10 bases short and J 0 bases short, with 13 bases between. The CDR3 is made up of 14 amino acids. CDR3 nucleotides: TGTGCCACAACAACGTCCGTTAGCAATCAGCCCCAGCATTTT. Residues: CATTTSVSNQPQHF. Variable domain in full (rest from reference TRBV18 and TRBJ1-5): NAGVMQNPRHLVRRRGQEARLRCSPMKGHSHVYWYRQLPEEGLKFMVYLQKENIIDESGMPKERFSAEFPKEGPSILRIQQVVRGDSAAYFCATTTSVSNQPQHFGDGTRLSIL.